A selection of T cell receptor beta chains follows, all from one sample in a study of shared clonotypes between healthy human individuals. Here immunoSEQ multiplex PCR was the method, and the copy in TCRdb shows in-frame clones only, minus some. This repertoire shows some 2,400,000 clones, roughly 95% found once; its top ten account for less than 0.15%. The sample consisted of naive CD4+ T cells sorted from blood. Source of these receptors: a man aged 18 to 30 in good health. CDR3s include the opening cysteine and the closing phenylalanine or tryptophan. Fields, in order: J gene, clone size, D gene, V gene, CDR3 DNA, CDR3 protein. The D gene is left open where the match is weak. Clone size is shown for a subset of rows, as once, few, many or a class of expanded clone.

j_call: TRBJ2-3; clone_size: NA; d_call: NA; v_call: TRBV9; cdr3_nt: TGTGCCAGCAGCCCTCGATCCCCCGGAGATACGCAGTATTTT; cdr3_aa: CASSPRSPGDTQYF
j_call: TRBJ2-4; clone_size: NA; d_call: TRBD2; v_call: TRBV19; cdr3_nt: TGTGCCAGTACCCCGGCACTAGCGGGTACCCTAGCCAAAAACATTCAGTACTTC; cdr3_aa: CASTPALAGTLAKNIQYF
j_call: TRBJ1-6; clone_size: few; d_call: TRBD1; v_call: TRBV5-1; cdr3_nt: TGCGCCAGCAGCTTAGGGACAGCCAATTCACCCCTCCACTTT; cdr3_aa: CASSLGTANSPLHF
j_call: TRBJ2-7; clone_size: NA; d_call: TRBD2; v_call: TRBV7-2; cdr3_nt: TGTGCCAGCAGCTTAGCTCTAGCGGGGGCCGGGTACGAGCAGTACTTC; cdr3_aa: CASSLALAGAGYEQYF
j_call: TRBJ1-1; clone_size: NA; d_call: TRBD1; v_call: TRBV5-6; cdr3_nt: TGTGCCAGCAGCTCCACCGGGACAGGGGGCCCCCCAGAGACTGAAGCTTTCTTT; cdr3_aa: CASSSTGTGGPPETEAFF
j_call: TRBJ2-3; clone_size: NA; d_call: NA; v_call: TRBV19; cdr3_nt: TGTGCCAGTAGTGCCGCCAAGGGACTGACACCCTTACTGGGGGATACGCAGTATTTT; cdr3_aa: CASSAAKGLTPLLGDTQYF
j_call: TRBJ2-7; clone_size: NA; d_call: NA; v_call: TRBV5-1; cdr3_nt: TGCGCCAGCAGCTTGGAGGGACTTATTAACGAGCAGTACTTC; cdr3_aa: CASSLEGLINEQYF
j_call: TRBJ1-1; clone_size: NA; d_call: NA; v_call: TRBV4-3; cdr3_nt: TGCGCCAGCAGCCTCGGCGGGGGTCAAGCTGAAGCTTTCTTT; cdr3_aa: CASSLGGGQAEAFF
j_call: TRBJ1-4; clone_size: NA; d_call: NA; v_call: TRBV2; cdr3_nt: TGTGCCAGCAGTGCCCAGGGAGGATTAGGTGAAAAACTGTTTTTT; cdr3_aa: CASSAQGGLGEKLFF
j_call: TRBJ2-4; clone_size: NA; d_call: NA; v_call: TRBV5-1; cdr3_nt: TGCGCCAGCAGCTTGGGCCAGAAAAACATTCAGTACTTC; cdr3_aa: CASSLGQKNIQYF
j_call: TRBJ2-3; clone_size: NA; d_call: NA; v_call: TRBV29-1; cdr3_nt: TGCAGCGCACCCACGACAGGTAGCTCAGATACGCAGTATTTT; cdr3_aa: CSAPTTGSSDTQYF
j_call: TRBJ2-3; clone_size: NA; d_call: NA; v_call: TRBV4-3; cdr3_nt: TGCGCCAGCAGCCAAGAGGCAGGGGCGGGCACAGATACGCAGTATTTT; cdr3_aa: CASSQEAGAGTDTQYF
j_call: TRBJ1-3; clone_size: NA; d_call: NA; v_call: TRBV14; cdr3_nt: TGTGCCAGCAGCCAAGAATGGAGAAACACCATATATTTT; cdr3_aa: CASSQEWRNTIYF
j_call: TRBJ2-2; clone_size: NA; d_call: NA; v_call: TRBV13; cdr3_nt: TGTGCCAGCAGCTTTAACAGGTTCGCCACCGGGGAGCTGTTTTTT; cdr3_aa: CASSFNRFATGELFF
j_call: TRBJ1-1; clone_size: few; d_call: NA; v_call: TRBV28; cdr3_nt: TGTGCCAGCGGCAGACAGGCTAACACTGAAGCTTTCTTT; cdr3_aa: CASGRQANTEAFF
j_call: TRBJ2-7; clone_size: NA; d_call: NA; v_call: TRBV6-6; cdr3_nt: TGTGCCAGCAGTTACTCAGGGGGGCGACGGTCCTACGAGCAGTACTTC; cdr3_aa: CASSYSGGRRSYEQYF
j_call: TRBJ2-1; clone_size: once; d_call: NA; v_call: TRBV30; cdr3_nt: TGTGCCTCTGACAGAGGGCTAGGAGGGGGCAATGAGCAGTTCTTC; cdr3_aa: CASDRGLGGGNEQFF
j_call: TRBJ2-3; clone_size: NA; d_call: NA; v_call: TRBV10-3; cdr3_nt: TGTGCCATCAGCGAGCGGAACACAGATACGCAGTATTTT; cdr3_aa: CAISERNTDTQYF
j_call: TRBJ2-1; clone_size: NA; d_call: NA; v_call: TRBV6-5; cdr3_nt: TGTGCCAGCAGTTCCGACGGGACCACCCTAAATGAGCAGTTCTTC; cdr3_aa: CASSSDGTTLNEQFF
j_call: TRBJ1-1; clone_size: few; d_call: NA; v_call: TRBV7-9; cdr3_nt: TGTGCCAGCAGCTTCGGGGGTGAAGCTTTCTTT; cdr3_aa: CASSFGGEAFF
j_call: TRBJ1-6; clone_size: NA; d_call: NA; v_call: TRBV6-5; cdr3_nt: TGTGCCAGCAGTTATTGGGGAGTAGATAATTCACCCCTCCACTTT; cdr3_aa: CASSYWGVDNSPLHF
j_call: TRBJ2-1; clone_size: NA; d_call: NA; v_call: TRBV6-5; cdr3_nt: TGTGCCACCGGAGGTTCCTACAATGAGCAGTTCTTC; cdr3_aa: CATGGSYNEQFF
j_call: TRBJ2-5; clone_size: NA; d_call: TRBD2; v_call: TRBV5-4; cdr3_nt: TGTGCCAGCAGCTTTAGCGGGAGGACGGAGACCCAGTACTTC; cdr3_aa: CASSFSGRTETQYF
j_call: TRBJ1-5; clone_size: NA; d_call: NA; v_call: TRBV11-2; cdr3_nt: TGTGCCAGCAGTCTCGAGGGCCATCAGCCCCAGCATTTT; cdr3_aa: CASSLEGHQPQHF
j_call: TRBJ2-1; clone_size: NA; d_call: NA; v_call: TRBV28; cdr3_nt: TGTGCCAGCAGTTCGAGTGAGCAGTTCTTC; cdr3_aa: CASSSSEQFF
j_call: TRBJ2-1; clone_size: NA; d_call: TRBD2; v_call: TRBV7-3; cdr3_nt: TGTGCCAGCAGCTCTACGCTAGCGGCGACCTACAATGAGCAGTTCTTC; cdr3_aa: CASSSTLAATYNEQFF
j_call: TRBJ2-3; clone_size: NA; d_call: NA; v_call: TRBV5-1; cdr3_nt: TGCGCCAGCAGCCTCCCTACAGATACGCAGTATTTT; cdr3_aa: CASSLPTDTQYF
j_call: TRBJ2-2; clone_size: NA; d_call: NA; v_call: TRBV6-1; cdr3_nt: TGTGCCAGCAGTTTATCAGGGAACACCGGGGAGCTGTTTTTT; cdr3_aa: CASSLSGNTGELFF
j_call: TRBJ2-5; clone_size: NA; d_call: NA; v_call: TRBV10-3; cdr3_nt: TGTGCCATCAGTGCGGCGACCTCTAAGGAGACCCAGTACTTC; cdr3_aa: CAISAATSKETQYF
j_call: TRBJ2-7; clone_size: NA; d_call: NA; v_call: TRBV5-1; cdr3_nt: TGCGCCAGCAGCTTGGCCAAAGGGTCGGGGGATTGGTTCTACGAGCAGTACTTC; cdr3_aa: CASSLAKGSGDWFYEQYF